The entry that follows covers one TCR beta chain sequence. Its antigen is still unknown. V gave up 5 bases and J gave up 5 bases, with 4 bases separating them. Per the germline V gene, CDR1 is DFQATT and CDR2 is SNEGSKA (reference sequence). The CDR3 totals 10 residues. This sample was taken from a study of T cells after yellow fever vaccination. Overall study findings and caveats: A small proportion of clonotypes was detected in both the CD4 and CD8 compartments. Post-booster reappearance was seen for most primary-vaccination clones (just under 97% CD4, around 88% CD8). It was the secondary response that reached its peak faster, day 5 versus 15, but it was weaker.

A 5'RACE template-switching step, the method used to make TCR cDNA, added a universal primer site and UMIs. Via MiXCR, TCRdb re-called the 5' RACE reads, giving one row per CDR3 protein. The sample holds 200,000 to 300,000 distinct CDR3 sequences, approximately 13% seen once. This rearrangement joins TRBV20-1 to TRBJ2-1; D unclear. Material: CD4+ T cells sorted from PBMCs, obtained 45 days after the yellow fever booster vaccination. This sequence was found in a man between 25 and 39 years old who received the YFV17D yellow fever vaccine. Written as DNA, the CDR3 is TGCAGTGCTCCCGACAATGAGCAGTTCTTC. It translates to CSAPDNEQFF.